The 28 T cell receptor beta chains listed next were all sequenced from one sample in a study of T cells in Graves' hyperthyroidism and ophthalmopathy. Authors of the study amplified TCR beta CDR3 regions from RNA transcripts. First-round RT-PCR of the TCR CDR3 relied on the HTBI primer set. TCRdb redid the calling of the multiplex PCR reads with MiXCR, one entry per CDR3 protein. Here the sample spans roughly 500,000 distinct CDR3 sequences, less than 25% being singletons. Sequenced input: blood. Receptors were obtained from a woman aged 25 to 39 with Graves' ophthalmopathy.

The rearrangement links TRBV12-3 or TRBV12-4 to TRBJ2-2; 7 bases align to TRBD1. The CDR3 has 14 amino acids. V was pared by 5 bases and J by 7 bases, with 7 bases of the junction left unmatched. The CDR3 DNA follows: TGTGCCAGCAGTGACAGGGAACCGGACGGGGAGCTGTTTTTT. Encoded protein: CASSDREPDGELFF.

CDR3 residues: CASSQGTAEETQYF. In DNA form, the CDR3 reads TGTGCCAGCAGCCAAGGTACAGCCGAAGAGACCCAGTACTTC. The rearrangement links TRBV3-1 to TRBJ2-5; D remains unclear. The germline V gene has CDR1 LGHDT and CDR2 YNNKEL (reference sequence). V lost 1 base to trimming and J lost 3 bases, with 9 bases between them. This CDR3 contains 14 residues.

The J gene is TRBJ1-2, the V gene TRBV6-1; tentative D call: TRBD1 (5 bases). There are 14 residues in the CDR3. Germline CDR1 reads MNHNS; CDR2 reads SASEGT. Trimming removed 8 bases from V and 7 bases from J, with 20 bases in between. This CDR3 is CASDLGGRGFGYTF. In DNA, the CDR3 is TGTGCCAGCGATCTCGGAGGACGGGGGTTTGGCTACACCTTC.

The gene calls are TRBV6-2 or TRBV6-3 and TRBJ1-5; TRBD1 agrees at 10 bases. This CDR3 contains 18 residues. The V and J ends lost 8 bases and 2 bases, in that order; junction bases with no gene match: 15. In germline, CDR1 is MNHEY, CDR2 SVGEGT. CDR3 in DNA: TGTGCCAGCGGAACCGGGACAGGGGTCTCTTATGGCAATCAGCCCCAGCATTTT. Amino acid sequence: CASGTGTGVSYGNQPQHF.

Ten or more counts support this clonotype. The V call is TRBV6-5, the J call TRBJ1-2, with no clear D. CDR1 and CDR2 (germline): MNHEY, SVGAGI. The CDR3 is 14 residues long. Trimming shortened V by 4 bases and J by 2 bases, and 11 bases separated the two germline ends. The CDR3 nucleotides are TGTGCCAGCAGTTCCTTTACAGAGAACTATGGCTACACCTTC. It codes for CASSSFTENYGYTF.

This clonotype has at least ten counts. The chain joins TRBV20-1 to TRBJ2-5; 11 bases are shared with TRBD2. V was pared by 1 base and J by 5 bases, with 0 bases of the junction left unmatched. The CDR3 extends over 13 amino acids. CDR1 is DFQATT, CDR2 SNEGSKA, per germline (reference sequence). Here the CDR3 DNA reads TGCAGTGCTAGAGGACTAGCGGGGGAGACCCAGTACTTC. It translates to CSARGLAGETQYF.

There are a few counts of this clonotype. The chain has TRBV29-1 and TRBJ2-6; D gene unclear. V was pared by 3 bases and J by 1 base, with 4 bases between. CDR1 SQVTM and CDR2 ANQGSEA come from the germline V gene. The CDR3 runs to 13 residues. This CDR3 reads CSVDQSGANVLTF. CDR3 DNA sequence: TGCAGCGTTGATCAATCTGGGGCCAACGTCCTGACTTTC.

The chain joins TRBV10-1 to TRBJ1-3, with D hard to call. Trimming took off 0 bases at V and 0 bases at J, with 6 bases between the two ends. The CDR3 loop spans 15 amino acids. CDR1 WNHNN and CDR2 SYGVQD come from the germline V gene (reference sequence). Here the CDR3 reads CASSESTYSGNTIYF. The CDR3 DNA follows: TGCGCCAGCAGTGAGTCGACATACTCTGGAAACACCATATATTTT.

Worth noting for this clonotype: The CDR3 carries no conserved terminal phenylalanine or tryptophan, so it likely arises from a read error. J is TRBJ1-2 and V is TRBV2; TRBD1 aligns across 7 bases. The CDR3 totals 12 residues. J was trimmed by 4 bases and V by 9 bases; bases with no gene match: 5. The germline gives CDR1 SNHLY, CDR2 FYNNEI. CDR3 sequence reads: CARIGDSYGYTY. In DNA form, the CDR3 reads TGTGCCAGGATTGGGGACAGCTATGGCTACACCTAC.

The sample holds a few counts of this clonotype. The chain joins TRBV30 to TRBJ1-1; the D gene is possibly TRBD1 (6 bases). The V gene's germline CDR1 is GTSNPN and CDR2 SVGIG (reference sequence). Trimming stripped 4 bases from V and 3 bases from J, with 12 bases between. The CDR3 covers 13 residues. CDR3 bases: TGTGCCTGGAACAGGGATCTCGACACTGAAGCTTTCTTT. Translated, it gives CAWNRDLDTEAFF.

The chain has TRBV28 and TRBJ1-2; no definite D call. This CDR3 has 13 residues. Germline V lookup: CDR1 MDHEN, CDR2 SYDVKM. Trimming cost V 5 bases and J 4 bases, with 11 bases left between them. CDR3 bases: TGTGCCAGCAGTCCTCCCGGGCTCTATGGCTACACCTTC. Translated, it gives CASSPPGLYGYTF.

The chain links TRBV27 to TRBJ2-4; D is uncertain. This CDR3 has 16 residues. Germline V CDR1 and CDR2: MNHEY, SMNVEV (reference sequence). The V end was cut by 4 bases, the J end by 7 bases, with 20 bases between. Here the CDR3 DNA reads TGTGCCAGCAGTTCCCACTTAACTCAACACTCTAACATTCAGTACTTC. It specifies CASSSHLTQHSNIQYF.

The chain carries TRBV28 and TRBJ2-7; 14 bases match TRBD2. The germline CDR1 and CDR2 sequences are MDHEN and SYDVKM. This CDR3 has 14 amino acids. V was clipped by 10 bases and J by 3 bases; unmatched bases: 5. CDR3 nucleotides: TGTGCCACTGGGACTAGCGGGGGATACTACGAGCAGTACTTC. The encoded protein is CATGTSGGYYEQYF. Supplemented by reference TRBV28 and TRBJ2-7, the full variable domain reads DVKVTQSSRYLVKRTGEKVFLECVQDMDHENMFWYRQDPGLGLRLIYFSYDVKMKEKGDIPEGYSVSREKKERFSLILESASTNQTSMYLCATGTSGGYYEQYFGPGTRLTVT.

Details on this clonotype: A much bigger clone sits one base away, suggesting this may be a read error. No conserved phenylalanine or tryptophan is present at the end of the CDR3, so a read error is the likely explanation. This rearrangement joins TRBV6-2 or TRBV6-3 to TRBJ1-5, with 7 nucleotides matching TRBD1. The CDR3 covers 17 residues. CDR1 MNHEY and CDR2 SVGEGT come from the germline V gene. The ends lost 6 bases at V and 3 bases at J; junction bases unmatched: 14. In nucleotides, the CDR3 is TGTGCCAGCAGCTCATCTCGAAAAGGGACAGACAATCAGCCCCAGCATGTT. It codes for CASSSSRKGTDNQPQHV.

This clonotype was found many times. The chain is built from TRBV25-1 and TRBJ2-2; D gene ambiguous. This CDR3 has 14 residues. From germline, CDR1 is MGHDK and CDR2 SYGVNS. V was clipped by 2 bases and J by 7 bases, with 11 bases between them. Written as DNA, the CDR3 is TGTGCCAGCAGTGAAGAAGGACGAGGCGGGGAGCTGTTTTTT. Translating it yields CASSEEGRGGELFF.

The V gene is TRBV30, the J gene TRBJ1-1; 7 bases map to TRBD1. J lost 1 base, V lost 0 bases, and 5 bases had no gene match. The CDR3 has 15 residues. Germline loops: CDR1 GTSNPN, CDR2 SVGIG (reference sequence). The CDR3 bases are TGTGCCTGGAGTGTACGGGACAGTTGGAACACTGAAGCTTTCTTT. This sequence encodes CAWSVRDSWNTEAFF.

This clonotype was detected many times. The CDR3 region has the DNA TGCAGCGTTCATACATATAACACTGAAGCTTTCTTT. Translating gives CSVHTYNTEAFF. V gene TRBV29-1 combines with J gene TRBJ1-1; D not certain. The V gene lost 5 bases and the J gene lost 2 bases, with 9 bases spanning the gap. CDR1 is SQVTM and CDR2 is ANQGSEA in the germline V gene. The CDR3 runs 12 residues. Full variable domain (remainder filled in from reference TRBV29-1 and TRBJ1-1): SAVISQKPSRDICQRGTSLTIQCQVDSQVTMMFWYRQQPGQSLTLIATANQGSEATYESGFVIDKFPISRPNLTFSTLTVSNMSPEDSSIYLCSVHTYNTEAFFGQGTRLTVV.

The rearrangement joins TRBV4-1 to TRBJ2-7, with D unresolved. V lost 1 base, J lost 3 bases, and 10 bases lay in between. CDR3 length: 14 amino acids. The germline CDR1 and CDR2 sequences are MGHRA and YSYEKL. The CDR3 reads CASSQVQDVYEQYF. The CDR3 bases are TGCGCCAGCAGCCAAGTTCAGGACGTCTACGAGCAGTACTTC.

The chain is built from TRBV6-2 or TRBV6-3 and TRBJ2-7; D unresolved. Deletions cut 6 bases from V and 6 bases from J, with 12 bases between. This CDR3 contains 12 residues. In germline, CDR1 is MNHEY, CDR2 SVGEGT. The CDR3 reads CASRPSWGEQYF. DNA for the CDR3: TGTGCCAGCAGACCGTCTTGGGGCGAGCAGTACTTC.

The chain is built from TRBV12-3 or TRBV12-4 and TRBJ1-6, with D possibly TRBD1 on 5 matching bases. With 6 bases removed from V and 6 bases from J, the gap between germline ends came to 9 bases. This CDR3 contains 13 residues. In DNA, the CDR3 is TGTGCCAGCAGGGCAGGGTCTAATTCACCCCTCCACTTT. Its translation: CASRAGSNSPLHF.

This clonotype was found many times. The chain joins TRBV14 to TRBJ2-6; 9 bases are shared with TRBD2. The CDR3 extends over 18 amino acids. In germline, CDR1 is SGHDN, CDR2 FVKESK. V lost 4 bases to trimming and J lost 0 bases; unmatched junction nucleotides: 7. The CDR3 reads CASSRAGGWASGANVLTF. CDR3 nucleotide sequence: TGTGCCAGCAGCCGAGCGGGGGGTTGGGCCTCTGGGGCCAACGTCCTGACTTTC.

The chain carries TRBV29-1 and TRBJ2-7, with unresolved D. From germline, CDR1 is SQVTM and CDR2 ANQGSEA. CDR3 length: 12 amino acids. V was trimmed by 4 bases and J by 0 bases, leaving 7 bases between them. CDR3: CSVVTSSYEQYF. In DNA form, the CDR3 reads TGCAGCGTTGTCACTTCCTCCTACGAGCAGTACTTC.

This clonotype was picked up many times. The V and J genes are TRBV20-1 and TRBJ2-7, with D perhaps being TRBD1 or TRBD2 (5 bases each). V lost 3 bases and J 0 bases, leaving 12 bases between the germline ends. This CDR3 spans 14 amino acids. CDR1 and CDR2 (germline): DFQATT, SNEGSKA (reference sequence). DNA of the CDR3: TGCAGTGCTAGCTCGGCAGGGAGCTCCTACGAGCAGTACTTC. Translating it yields CSASSAGSSYEQYF.

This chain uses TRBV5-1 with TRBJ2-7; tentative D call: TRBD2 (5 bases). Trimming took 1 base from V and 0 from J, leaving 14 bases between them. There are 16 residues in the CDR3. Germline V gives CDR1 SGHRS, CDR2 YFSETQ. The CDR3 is CASSLTYPGSSYEQYF. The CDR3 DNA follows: TGCGCCAGCAGCTTGACCTACCCGGGGAGCTCCTACGAGCAGTACTTC.

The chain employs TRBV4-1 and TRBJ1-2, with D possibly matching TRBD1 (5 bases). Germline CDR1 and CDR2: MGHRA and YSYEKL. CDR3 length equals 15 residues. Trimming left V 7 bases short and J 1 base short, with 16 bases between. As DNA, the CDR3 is TGCGCCAGCAAGCAACAGGCCCTCGGTAACTATGGCTACACCTTC. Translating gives CASKQQALGNYGYTF.

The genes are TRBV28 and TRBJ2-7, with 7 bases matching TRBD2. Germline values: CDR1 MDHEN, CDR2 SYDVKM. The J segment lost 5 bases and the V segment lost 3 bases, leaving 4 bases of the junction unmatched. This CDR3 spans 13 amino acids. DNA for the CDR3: TGTGCCAGCAGTTTGTGGCGGGAGAACGAGCAGTACTTC. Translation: CASSLWRENEQYF.

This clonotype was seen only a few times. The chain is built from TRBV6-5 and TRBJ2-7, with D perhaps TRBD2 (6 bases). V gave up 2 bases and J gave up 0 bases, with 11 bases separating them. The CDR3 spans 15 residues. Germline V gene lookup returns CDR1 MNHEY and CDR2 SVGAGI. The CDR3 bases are TGTGCCAGCAGTTACCATTACGGGAGCTCCTACGAGCAGTACTTC. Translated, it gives CASSYHYGSSYEQYF.

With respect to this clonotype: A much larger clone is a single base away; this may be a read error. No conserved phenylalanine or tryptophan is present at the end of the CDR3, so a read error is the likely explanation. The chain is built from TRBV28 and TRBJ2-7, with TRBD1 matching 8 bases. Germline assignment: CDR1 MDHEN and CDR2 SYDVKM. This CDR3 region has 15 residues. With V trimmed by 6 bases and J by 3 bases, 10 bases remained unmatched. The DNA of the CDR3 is TGTGCCAGCAGCTCCCTCGGACAGGGTGGCTACGAGCAGTACTTG. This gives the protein CASSSLGQGGYEQYL.